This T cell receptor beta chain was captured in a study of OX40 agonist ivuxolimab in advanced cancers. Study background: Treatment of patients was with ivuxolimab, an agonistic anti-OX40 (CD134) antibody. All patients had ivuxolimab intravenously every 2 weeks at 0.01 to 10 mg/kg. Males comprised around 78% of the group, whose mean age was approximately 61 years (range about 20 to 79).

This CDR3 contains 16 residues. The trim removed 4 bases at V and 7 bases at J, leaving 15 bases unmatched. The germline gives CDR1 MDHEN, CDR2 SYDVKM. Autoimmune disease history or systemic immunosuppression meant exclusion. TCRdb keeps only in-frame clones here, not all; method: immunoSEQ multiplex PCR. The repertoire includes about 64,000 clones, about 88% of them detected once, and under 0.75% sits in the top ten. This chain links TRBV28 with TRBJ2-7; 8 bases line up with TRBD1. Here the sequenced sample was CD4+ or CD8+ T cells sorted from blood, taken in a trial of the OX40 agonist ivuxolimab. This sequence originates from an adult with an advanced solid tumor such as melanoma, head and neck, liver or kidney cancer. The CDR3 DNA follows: TGTGCCAGCAGTTCCCAGACAGGGGCCAGGGGGTGGGAGCAGTACTTC. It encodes CASSSQTGARGWEQYF.